The 31 T cell receptor beta chains below come from one sample, sequenced in a study of regulatory dendritic cells for organ transplantation. Clones were read by immunoSEQ multiplex PCR, and TCRdb kept only the in-frame ones, dropping some. The sample records 28,000 or so clones, approximately 78% being singletons. The sample was naive CD4+ T cells from blood. Subset defined: CD45RA+ naive T cells. The receptors derive from a human donor in good health.

This clone is a singleton in its sample. This rearrangement joins TRBV5-1 to TRBJ1-1; tentative D call: TRBD1 (6 bases). The CDR3 has 12 residues. CDR1 SGHRS and CDR2 YFSETQ come from the germline V gene. V dropped 4 bases and J dropped 6 bases, with 10 bases sitting between them. In nucleotides, the CDR3 is TGCGCCAGCAGCCTCGGACAGTCTGAAGCTTTCTTT. Its translation is CASSLGQSEAFF. The variable domain in full, completed from reference TRBV5-1 and TRBJ1-1, reads KAGVTQTPRYLIKTRGQQVTLSCSPISGHRSVSWYQQTPGQGLQFLFEYFSETQRNKGNFPGRFSGRQFSNSRSEMNVSTLELGDSALYLCASSLGQSEAFFGQGTRLTVV.

The V gene is TRBV2, the J gene TRBJ1-1; 9 bases agree with TRBD1. The CDR3 length is 13 residues. V was clipped by 7 bases and J by 4 bases; unmatched bases: 4. Germline values: CDR1 SNHLY, CDR2 FYNNEI. The CDR3 protein is CASIEQGATEAFF. The CDR3 DNA follows: TGTGCCAGCATCGAACAGGGGGCCACTGAAGCTTTCTTT.

DNA for the CDR3: TGTGCAAGTCGCCTAACCCCCGGGACAGTTCAAGACACGCAGTATTTT. It translates to CASRLTPGTVQDTQYF. This chain uses TRBV12-2 with TRBJ2-3; no check of the table's D call, TRBD1, against the DNA was made. TRBV12-2 is noted as a pseudogene. This CDR3 has 16 residues.

The rearrangement joins TRBV18 to TRBJ1-1; 7 positions agree with TRBD1. V trimming: 1 base; J trimming: 5 bases; junction bases outside the gene matches: 4. The CDR3 has 14 residues. Per germline, CDR1 KGHSH and CDR2 LQKENI. In DNA, the CDR3 is TGTGCCAGCTCACCACAGGGGGCCGGAACTGAAGCTTTCTTT. Protein: CASSPQGAGTEAFF.

This clone was detected only a few times. The genes are TRBV5-4 and TRBJ1-3; weak D call: TRBD1 (5 bases). Trimming removed 4 bases at V and 0 bases at J, with 8 bases between. CDR1 is SGHNT, CDR2 YYREEE, per germline (reference sequence). CDR3 length: 14 amino acids. Here the CDR3 reads CASSGRGSGNTIYF. The CDR3 nucleotides read TGTGCCAGCAGCGGGAGGGGCTCTGGAAACACCATATATTTT.

The V gene is TRBV7-9, the J gene TRBJ2-5; TRBD2 aligns across 12 bases. Trimming cost V 3 bases and J 1 base; bases outside gene matches: 6. Germline CDR1 reads SEHNR; CDR2 reads FQNEAQ (reference sequence). CDR3 length: 17 residues. CDR3 DNA: TGTGCCAGCAGCTTGCCTAGCGGGGGGGCAGCCCAAGAGACCCAGTACTTC. This translates into CASSLPSGGAAQETQYF.

The V and J genes are TRBV11-2 and TRBJ1-3; D remains unclear. Deletions cut 5 bases from V and 0 bases from J, with 8 bases between. CDR1 SGHAT and CDR2 FQNNGV come from the germline V gene. The CDR3 extends over 14 amino acids. The DNA for the CDR3 is TGTGCCAGCAGCCCAGAGGGCTCTGGAAACACCATATATTTT. Protein product: CASSPEGSGNTIYF.

The V and J genes are TRBV6-5 and TRBJ1-1, with D tentatively TRBD1 (6 bases). V lost 2 bases to trimming and J lost 1 base, with 11 bases between them. CDR3 length: 15 residues. Germline CDR1 reads MNHEY; CDR2 reads SVGAGI. The chain's CDR3 is CASSYPGTPNTEAFF. Written as DNA, the CDR3 is TGTGCCAGCAGTTACCCCGGGACACCGAACACTGAAGCTTTCTTT.

The rearrangement links TRBV15 to TRBJ1-2; D may be TRBD1 (6 bases). CDR1 LNHNV and CDR2 YYDKDF come from the germline V gene (reference sequence). V shed 3 bases and J shed 5 bases, with 22 bases lying between them. The CDR3 runs to 17 residues. CDR3 loop: CATSSKWAAGVTYGYTF. The DNA for the CDR3 is TGTGCCACCAGCAGCAAATGGGCGGCAGGGGTTACATATGGCTACACCTTC.

In DNA form, the CDR3 reads TGTGCCAGTAGTAAAGACAGGTGGAACACTGAAGCTTTCTTT. Its protein product is CASSKDRWNTEAFF. The rearrangement uses TRBV19 and TRBJ1-1, with TRBD1 as a possible D gene (6 bases). V was cut by 4 bases and J by 1 base, with 10 bases left in between. Germline V gene sequence: CDR1 LNHDA, CDR2 SQIVND (reference sequence). CDR3 length: 14 amino acids.

The chain joins TRBV7-3 to TRBJ1-1, with 7 bases identical to TRBD1. This CDR3 spans 14 amino acids. Trimming removed 5 bases from V and 4 bases from J; junction bases left unmatched: 7. Germline CDR1 and CDR2: SGHTA and FQGTGA. The CDR3 is CASSTGTVGTEAFF. CDR3 nucleotide sequence: TGTGCCAGCAGCACCGGGACAGTAGGCACTGAAGCTTTCTTT.

This clone was recorded only once. The rearrangement links TRBV10-3 to TRBJ2-2, with D possibly matching TRBD1 (5 bases). From germline, CDR1 is ENHRY and CDR2 SYGVKD. The CDR3 is 18 residues long. V was shortened by 6 bases and J by 4 bases, with 24 bases between the two germline ends. The CDR3 is CAISTPVRSGRGTGELFF. DNA of the CDR3: TGTGCCATCAGCACCCCCGTTCGATCAGGGCGCGGCACCGGGGAGCTGTTTTTT.

This chain links TRBV5-1 with TRBJ1-1, with a weak D call TRBD1 (5 bases). The CDR3 extends over 13 amino acids. Deletions cut 1 base from V and 5 bases from J, with 9 bases between. Germline V gene lookup returns CDR1 SGHRS and CDR2 YFSETQ. The CDR3 DNA follows: TGCGCCAGCAGCTTGAGGGGTGGGACTGAAGCTTTCTTT. Its translation is CASSLRGGTEAFF.

The count of this clone is one. V gene TRBV19 combines with J gene TRBJ2-3, with 7 bases matching TRBD1. This CDR3 comprises 15 residues. Germline CDR1 reads LNHDA; CDR2 reads SQIVND (reference sequence). After removal of 6 bases from V and 1 base from J, the junction contained 7 bases not matched to a gene. Here the CDR3 reads CASSARDSRTDTQYF. The CDR3 nucleotides read TGTGCCAGTAGCGCCCGGGACAGCCGCACAGATACGCAGTATTTT.

In this sample, this clone turned up once. The chain's CDR3 is CASSPTPRTGGSGYTF. The CDR3 coding sequence is TGCGCCAGCAGCCCAACCCCCAGGACAGGGGGCAGCGGCTACACCTTC. V and J are TRBV5-1 and TRBJ1-2; 11 bases line up with TRBD1. The J segment lost 8 bases and the V segment lost 4 bases, leaving 13 bases of the junction unmatched. Germline-derived CDR1 and CDR2 are SGHRS and YFSETQ. The CDR3 is 16 residues long.

The chain combines TRBV4-1 with TRBJ1-4, with D perhaps TRBD1 (5 bases). Germline CDR1 and CDR2: MGHRA and YSYEKL. The CDR3 runs to 17 residues. Trimming cost V 0 bases and J 3 bases, with 14 bases left between them. CDR3 in amino acids: CASSQDRTGGSNEKLFF. The CDR3, as DNA: TGCGCCAGCAGCCAAGATAGGACCGGGGGGTCTAATGAAAAACTGTTTTTT.

The J gene is TRBJ1-2, the V gene TRBV5-6, with D perhaps matching TRBD1 (6 bases). The CDR3 runs 14 residues. The germline gives CDR1 SGHDT, CDR2 YYEEEE. With 5 bases removed from V and 5 bases from J, the gap between germline ends came to 16 bases. In DNA, the CDR3 is TGTGCCAGCAGAATACAGGGAGGGAAATATGGCTACACCTTC. Translated: CASRIQGGKYGYTF.

The chain joins TRBV9 to TRBJ2-3, with 8 bases lining up with TRBD1. CDR1 SGDLS and CDR2 YYNGEE come from the germline V gene. Losses at the gene ends were 4 bases for V and 4 bases for J; bases not matched to a gene: 5. This CDR3 region has 14 residues. The CDR3 spells CASSPGGQSDTQYF. For the CDR3, the DNA is TGTGCCAGCAGCCCAGGGGGCCAGTCAGATACGCAGTATTTT.

This clone occurred a few times. The chain recombines TRBV2 with TRBJ1-2; D not resolved. CDR3 length: 13 amino acids. Trimming cost V 6 bases and J 1 base, with 9 bases left between them. CDR1 and CDR2 (germline): SNHLY, FYNNEI. The CDR3 spells CASRGDYNYGYTF. The CDR3 DNA is TGTGCCAGCAGGGGCGACTATAACTATGGCTACACCTTC.

This clone was found a few times. The genes are TRBV9 and TRBJ1-1, with 9 bases lining up with TRBD1. J gave up 1 base and V 4 bases, and 8 bases lay outside the gene matches. The CDR3 sequence is 16 residues long. From germline, CDR1 is SGDLS and CDR2 YYNGEE. The CDR3 loop reads CASSQRGDRANTEAFF. CDR3 nucleotides: TGTGCCAGCAGCCAGAGGGGGGACAGGGCGAACACTGAAGCTTTCTTT.

The J gene is TRBJ2-1, the V gene TRBV5-1; TRBD2 aligns across 7 bases. Trimming cost V 4 bases and J 6 bases; bases outside gene matches: 13. This CDR3 spans 16 amino acids. CDR1 is SGHRS and CDR2 is YFSETQ in the germline V gene. The CDR3 region is CASSTAFGGTVNEQFF. The CDR3 coding sequence is TGCGCCAGCAGCACCGCTTTCGGGGGGACCGTCAATGAGCAGTTCTTC.

The chain links TRBV4-1 to TRBJ2-3; 7 bases match TRBD1. The CDR3 runs to 14 residues. Germline V gene lookup returns CDR1 MGHRA and CDR2 YSYEKL. V lost 6 bases, J lost 4 bases, and 7 bases stayed unmatched. This CDR3 reads CASSGQATADTQYF. The CDR3 nucleotides read TGCGCCAGCAGTGGACAGGCGACAGCAGATACGCAGTATTTT.

The CDR3 is CATRTGDYNSPLHF. The DNA for the CDR3 is TGTGCCACTAGGACAGGGGACTATAATTCACCCCTCCACTTT. The chain employs TRBV10-3 and TRBJ1-6, with TRBD1 matching 9 bases. In germline, CDR1 is ENHRY, CDR2 SYGVKD. Unmatched junction bases numbered 4, after V lost 10 bases and J lost 3 bases. This CDR3 is 14 amino acids long.

The CDR3 is CASSLAGSNTDTQYF. The CDR3 nucleotides read TGTGCCAGCAGCTTAGCAGGGTCCAACACAGATACGCAGTATTTT. V and J are TRBV11-3 and TRBJ2-3; D may be TRBD1 (5 bases). CDR1 is SGHNT and CDR2 is YENEEA in the germline V gene. Trimming took 1 base from V and 2 from J, leaving 10 bases between them. The CDR3 is made up of 15 amino acids. The whole variable domain, remainder taken from reference TRBV11-3 and TRBJ2-3, is EAGVVQSPRYKIIEKKQPVAFWCNPISGHNTLYWYLQNLGQGPELLIRYENEEAVDDSQLPKDRFSAERLKGVDSTLKIQPAELGDSAVYLCASSLAGSNTDTQYFGPGTRLTVL.

The chain employs TRBV29-1 and TRBJ1-1, with 10 bases lining up with TRBD1. The ends lost 4 bases at V and 1 base at J; junction bases unmatched: 9. Germline CDR1 is SQVTM and CDR2 is ANQGSEA. This CDR3 region has 16 residues. This CDR3 reads CSVGASDRGPNTEAFF. The CDR3, as DNA: TGCAGCGTTGGAGCCTCCGACAGGGGGCCGAACACTGAAGCTTTCTTT.

The V and J genes are TRBV5-4 and TRBJ1-1; no firm D call. Per the germline V gene, CDR1 is SGHNT and CDR2 is YYREEE (reference sequence). V lost 2 bases and J 6 bases, leaving 14 bases between the germline ends. This CDR3 is 14 amino acids long. The CDR3 DNA follows: TGTGCCAGCAGCTTCGAGGCATTGGAAGCTGAAGCTTTCTTT. Translating gives CASSFEALEAEAFF. The full variable domain, in which reference TRBV5-4 and TRBJ1-1 provide the parts outside the CDR3, is ETGVTQSPTHLIKTRGQQVTLRCSSQSGHNTVSWYQQALGQGPQFIFQYYREEENGRGNFPPRFSGLQFPNYSSELNVNALELDDSALYLCASSFEALEAEAFFGQGTRLTVV.

The V and J genes are TRBV2 and TRBJ2-6; 8 bases line up with TRBD1. Germline V gives CDR1 SNHLY, CDR2 FYNNEI. The length of the CDR3 is 17 residues. Unmatched junction bases numbered 7, after V lost 6 bases and J lost 0 bases. CDR3: CASRRTGPFSGANVLTF. The CDR3 DNA follows: TGTGCCAGCAGGCGGACAGGGCCCTTCTCTGGGGCCAACGTCCTGACTTTC. Using reference TRBV2 and TRBJ2-6 for the parts outside the CDR3, the full variable domain is EPEVTQTPSHQVTQMGQEVILRCVPISNHLYFYWYRQILGQKVEFLVSFYNNEISEKSEIFDDQFSVERPDGSNFTLKIRSTKLEDSAMYFCASRRTGPFSGANVLTFGAGSRLTVL.

V is TRBV6-5 and J is TRBJ1-5, with unresolved D. Germline CDR1 is MNHEY and CDR2 is SVGAGI. The CDR3 spans 13 residues. The V end lost 6 bases, the J end lost 6 bases, and 12 bases lay between the germline ends. The CDR3 region is CASRYSSLQPQHF. DNA of the CDR3: TGTGCCAGCAGATACAGTAGCCTTCAGCCCCAGCATTTT.

The chain is built from TRBV7-8 and TRBJ2-1; a possible D gene is TRBD1 (7 bases). The germline V and J ends were trimmed by 5 bases and 8 bases, with 19 bases remaining between them. The CDR3 spans 15 residues. The germline V gene encodes CDR1 SGHVS and CDR2 FQNEAQ. CDR3 nucleotides: TGTGCCAGCAGCCGAGGGGGCGTGGGGGGCGATGAGCAGTTCTTC. Translating it yields CASSRGGVGGDEQFF.

The chain couples TRBV6-1 to TRBJ1-2, with a weak D call TRBD1 (5 bases). Germline assignment: CDR1 MNHNS and CDR2 SASEGT. The CDR3 extends over 14 amino acids. The germline V and J ends were trimmed by 4 bases and 3 bases, with 12 bases remaining between them. CDR3 in amino acids: CASSGGPRDYGYTF. As DNA, the CDR3 is TGTGCCAGCAGTGGGGGCCCACGGGACTATGGCTACACCTTC.

The chain employs TRBV18 and TRBJ1-2, with D tentatively TRBD1 (5 bases). CDR1 KGHSH and CDR2 LQKENI come from the germline V gene. The CDR3 contains 16 residues. Trimming removed 3 bases at V and 7 bases at J, with 21 bases between. The CDR3 DNA follows: TGTGCCAGCTCACCCCAGAGTCCAGGGCGAGATCGTGGCTACACCTTC. As protein: CASSPQSPGRDRGYTF.